The entry that follows covers one T cell receptor (beta chain) sequence. Its antigen remains unidentified. This entry comes from a study of cytomegalovirus exposure and HLA in healthy donors. Study findings and constraints: No immune exposure information besides CMV serostatus was available.

Amplification used 60 Vbeta primers and 13 Jbeta primers. Clones were read by immunoSEQ multiplex PCR, and TCRdb kept only the in-frame ones, dropping some. The data show approximately 85,000 clones, with around 80% seen just once and about 7.3% held by the top ten. CDR3 size: 15 residues. The V end lost 3 bases, the J end lost 7 bases, and 14 bases lay between the germline ends. Germline V gene data show CDR1 as SGDLS and CDR2 as YYNGEE. Sequenced input: PBMCs. The sequence was collected from a man younger than 40 in good health and CMV-seronegative. This chain uses TRBV9 with TRBJ1-6; unclear D gene. In nucleotides, the CDR3 is TGTGCCAGCAGCGCGACCGGGCGGGAGAATTCACCCCTCCACTTT. Protein sequence: CASSATGRENSPLHF.